Listed below are T cell receptor beta chains from one sample, sequenced in a study of T-cell memory formation after mild COVID-19. Each CDR3 protein gets one entry after TCRdb re-called the 5' RACE reads with MiXCR. Among over 450,000 distinct CDR3 sequences listed, roughly 21% were seen once. The sample taken for sequencing was PBMCs or a T cell subset sorted from them (not recorded which). All receptors come from an adult woman who had mild COVID-19 (a few samples of this study predate the infection). Cell type and time point are not known. Both conserved end residues are part of each CDR3. A D gene is named only where the DNA matches it firmly. The size of a clone is reported for some rows only, either as once, few or many, or as a class for expanded clones.

few | TRBJ2-7 | TRBV5-1 | NA | CASREAVGYEQYF | TGCGCCAGCAGGGAGGCAGTAGGATACGAGCAGTACTTC
few | TRBJ2-7 | TRBV12-3/TRBV12-4 | TRBD1 | CASSFRDRNYEQYF | TGTGCCAGCAGTTTCCGGGACAGAAACTACGAGCAGTACTTC
few | TRBJ1-5 | TRBV12-3/TRBV12-4 | NA | CASSSGRGGNQPQHF | TGTGCCAGCAGTTCGGGGCGTGGTGGGAATCAGCCCCAGCATTTT
NA | TRBJ2-7 | TRBV5-5 | NA | CASSGWAGGNEQYF | TGTGCCAGCAGCGGATGGGCCGGCGGCAACGAGCAGTACTTC
NA | TRBJ2-7 | TRBV30 | TRBD2 | CAWSAFRTSGRSPAYEQYF | TGTGCCTGGAGTGCGTTCCGGACTAGCGGGAGGTCCCCGGCCTACGAGCAGTACTTC
NA | TRBJ2-6 | TRBV7-9 | NA | CASSLGTDWGRNPGANVLTF | TGTGCCAGCAGCTTAGGGACCGACTGGGGCAGGAACCCTGGGGCCAACGTCCTGACTTTC
NA | TRBJ1-2 | TRBV24-1 | NA | CATSDTQEANYGYTF | TGTGCCACCAGTGACACGCAGGAGGCTAACTATGGCTACACCTTC
NA | TRBJ1-3 | TRBV30 | NA | CAWSAGSGNTIYF | TGTGCCTGGAGCGCCGGCTCTGGAAACACCATATATTTT
few | TRBJ2-1 | TRBV6-6 | TRBD1 | CASSKDRDEQFF | TGTGCCAGCAGTAAGGACAGGGATGAGCAGTTCTTC
NA | TRBJ1-1 | TRBV27 | NA | CASSIFQGNTEAFF | TGTGCCAGCAGCATCTTTCAGGGTAACACTGAAGCTTTCTTT
NA | TRBJ1-1 | TRBV6-5 | NA | CASSYSRVNTEAFF | TGTGCCAGCAGTTACTCTCGGGTGAACACTGAAGCTTTCTTT
NA | TRBJ2-7 | TRBV4-3 | TRBD2 | CASSQDRVSGSSYEQYF | TGCGCCAGCAGCCAAGATCGCGTCAGCGGGAGCTCCTACGAGCAGTACTTC
NA | TRBJ1-1 | TRBV12-3/TRBV12-4 | NA | CASRSTGGTEAFF | TGTGCCAGCAGAAGCACGGGGGGCACTGAAGCTTTCTTT
few | TRBJ1-6 | TRBV4-1 | NA | CASSGGVRVSDSPLHF | TGCGCCAGCAGCGGGGGGGTGAGGGTCTCTGATTCACCCCTCCACTTT
many | TRBJ2-7 | TRBV21-1 | NA | CASSKVFNGVLRMRTGSFTYEQYF | TGTGCCAGCAGCAAAGTTTTCAATGGGGTTCTTAGGATGCGGACCGGATCTTTTACCTACGAGCAGTACTTC
once | TRBJ1-2 | TRBV7-9 | NA | CASSNRDTWGYTF | TGTGCCAGCAGCAACCGGGACACCTGGGGCTACACCTTC
NA | TRBJ2-1 | TRBV20-1 | NA | CSARDRQGNYNEQFF | TGCAGTGCTAGAGATCGGCAGGGGAACTACAATGAGCAGTTCTTC
once | TRBJ2-2 | TRBV19 | TRBD1 | CASSGQGPGELFF | TGTGCGAGCTCGGGACAGGGTCCCGGGGAGCTGTTTTTT
NA | TRBJ2-5 | TRBV6-5 | TRBD2 | CASSYREGETQYF | TGTGCCAGCAGTTATAGGGAGGGTGAGACCCAGTACTTC
few | TRBJ2-7 | TRBV29-1 | TRBD2 | CSVELAGGHEQYF | TGCAGCGTTGAACTAGCGGGAGGACATGAGCAGTACTTC
few | TRBJ2-3 | TRBV29-1 | TRBD2 | CSVRGLAGSTDTQYF | TGCAGCGTCCGGGGACTAGCGGGAAGCACAGATACGCAGTATTTT
few | TRBJ2-7 | TRBV25-1 | NA | CAIPTAGKQECSYEQYF | TGTGCCATCCCGACCGCAGGGAAGCAGGAGTGCTCCTACGAGCAGTACTTC
few | TRBJ2-7 | TRBV15 | NA | CATSGRQSYEQYF | TGTGCCACCAGCGGGCGACAGTCCTACGAGCAGTACTTC
once | TRBJ2-7 | TRBV15 | NA | CATSRDRTGGPYYEQYF | TGTGCCACCAGCAGAGATCGTACAGGCGGTCCTTACTACGAGCAGTACTTC
NA | TRBJ1-2 | TRBV6-5 | NA | CASSYVGFGGYTF | TGTGCCAGCAGTTACGTGGGGTTCGGTGGCTACACCTTC
many | TRBJ2-1 | TRBV7-8 | NA | CASSLVGVSYNEQFF | TGTGCCAGCAGCTTAGTAGGGGTTTCCTACAATGAGCAGTTCTTC
NA | TRBJ1-1 | TRBV18 | TRBD1 | CASSPRTGDTEAFF | TGTGCCAGCTCACCACGGACAGGGGACACTGAAGCTTTCTTT
NA | TRBJ2-4 | TRBV29-1 | TRBD2 | CSVLLAGDQGYIQYF | TGCAGCGTTCTCCTAGCGGGGGACCAGGGGTACATTCAGTACTTC
NA | TRBJ2-5 | TRBV30 | TRBD2 | CAWSRLAGAGGTQYF | TGTGCCTGGAGTAGACTAGCGGGAGCTGGGGGAACCCAGTACTTC
NA | TRBJ2-1 | TRBV20-1 | NA | CSAPRGIRNEQFF | TGCAGTGCTCCACGTGGGATTCGGAATGAGCAGTTCTTC
NA | TRBJ1-3 | TRBV6-6 | NA | CASSYSSSRVSIGNTIYF | TGTGCCAGCAGTTACTCGTCTTCGAGGGTGTCCATTGGAAACACCATATATTTT
NA | TRBJ2-7 | TRBV2 | NA | CASSEASQGHEQYF | TGTGCCAGCAGTGAAGCGTCTCAGGGCCACGAGCAGTACTTC
NA | TRBJ1-1 | TRBV20-1 | NA | CSAREAGRGRTEAFF | TGCAGTGCTAGAGAGGCAGGAAGGGGAAGGACTGAAGCTTTCTTT
many | TRBJ2-1 | TRBV9 | NA | CASSARTYEQFF | TGTGCCAGCAGCGCCCGGACCTATGAGCAGTTCTTC
NA | TRBJ1-5 | TRBV20-1 | NA | CSARTLNQPQHF | TGCAGTGCTAGAACACTTAATCAGCCCCAGCATTTT
NA | TRBJ2-1 | TRBV12-3/TRBV12-4 | TRBD2 | CASSSSGRALFF | TGTGCCAGCAGCTCTAGCGGGAGGGCCCTGTTCTTC
NA | TRBJ1-1 | TRBV4-3 | NA | CASSQKEGMNTEAFF | TGCGCCAGCAGCCAAAAGGAGGGAATGAACACTGAAGCTTTCTTT
many | TRBJ2-1 | TRBV7-8 | TRBD1 | CASSSSGTGLGNEQFF | TGTGCCAGCAGCTCCTCTGGGACAGGGCTAGGCAATGAGCAGTTCTTC
many | TRBJ2-3 | TRBV29-1 | NA | CSVGGQSTDTQYF | TGCAGCGTTGGAGGCCAAAGCACAGATACGCAGTATTTT
many | TRBJ2-5 | TRBV18 | TRBD2 | CASSPNQGLAETQYF | TGTGCCAGCTCACCCAACCAAGGACTAGCGGAGACCCAGTACTTC
few | TRBJ2-4 | TRBV19 | NA | CASSPQRENIQYF | TGTGCCAGTAGCCCCCAAAGGGAGAACATTCAGTACTTC
few | TRBJ1-1 | TRBV12-3/TRBV12-4 | NA | CASSFPGLEAFF | TGTGCCAGCAGTTTCCCGGGGCTTGAAGCTTTCTTT
NA | TRBJ1-1 | TRBV12-3/TRBV12-4 | NA | CASSVPDSTEAFF | TGTGCCAGCAGTGTTCCGGATAGCACTGAAGCTTTCTTT
NA | TRBJ2-7 | TRBV11-2 | TRBD2 | CASSQGLASEQYF | TGTGCCAGCAGCCAGGGACTAGCGAGTGAGCAGTACTTC
few | TRBJ2-7 | TRBV27 | NA | CASSISSGSTYEQYF | TGTGCCAGCAGTATTTCGTCAGGAAGTACCTACGAGCAGTACTTC
NA | TRBJ2-7 | TRBV29-1 | TRBD1 | CSVAGTGLGEQYF | TGCAGCGTTGCCGGGACAGGGTTGGGAGAGCAGTACTTC
NA | TRBJ1-1 | TRBV3-1 | NA | CASSRLQGNTEAFF | TGTGCCAGCAGCCGGCTACAGGGGAACACTGAAGCTTTCTTT
many | TRBJ1-1 | TRBV20-1 | NA | CSVSLGDTEAFF | TGCAGTGTTAGTCTAGGGGACACTGAAGCTTTCTTT
NA | TRBJ2-7 | TRBV6-1 | NA | CASSDRSGGPYEQYF | TGTGCCAGCAGTGACAGGAGCGGAGGCCCCTACGAGCAGTACTTC
NA | TRBJ2-7 | TRBV24-1 | TRBD1 | CATSDSPDRELSYEQYF | TGTGCCACCAGTGATTCCCCGGACAGGGAGCTCTCCTACGAGCAGTACTTC
NA | TRBJ2-1 | TRBV6-5 | NA | CASSYLPGYGEQFF | TGTGCCAGCAGTTACCTCCCAGGGTATGGTGAGCAGTTCTTC
few | TRBJ2-3 | TRBV7-9 | TRBD2 | CASSLVSGTADTQYF | TGTGCCAGCAGCTTAGTTAGCGGGACTGCAGATACGCAGTATTTT
NA | TRBJ2-7 | TRBV12-3/TRBV12-4 | NA | CASSGGQFSTYEQYF | TGTGCCAGCAGTGGGGGGCAATTTAGCACCTACGAGCAGTACTTC
few | TRBJ2-4 | TRBV2 | NA | CASIGMSKNIQYF | TGTGCCAGCATTGGAATGAGCAAAAACATTCAGTACTTC
NA | TRBJ1-5 | TRBV11-2 | NA | CASSLGVVANQPQHF | TGTGCCAGCAGCTTAGGTGTCGTAGCGAATCAGCCCCAGCATTTT
NA | TRBJ2-7 | TRBV5-1 | NA | CASSFGRDYEQYF | TGCGCTAGCAGCTTCGGGCGAGACTACGAGCAGTACTTC
NA | TRBJ2-7 | TRBV6-6 | TRBD1 | CASSYSIGQGEQYF | TGTGCCAGCAGTTACTCGATAGGACAGGGGGAGCAGTACTTC
few | TRBJ2-7 | TRBV5-1 | NA | CASSRQELYEQYF | TGCGCCAGCAGCCGACAGGAACTATACGAGCAGTACTTC
NA | TRBJ1-5 | TRBV30 | NA | CAWNTESGGNQPQHF | TGTGCCTGGAATACAGAGTCCGGAGGCAATCAGCCCCAGCATTTT
NA | TRBJ1-3 | TRBV29-1 | TRBD1 | CSGRTGSGNTIYF | TGCAGCGGGAGGACAGGGTCTGGAAACACCATATATTTT